This passage covers 23 T cell receptor beta chains from one sample sequenced in a study of cytomegalovirus exposure and HLA in healthy donors. TCRdb's copy holds only in-frame clones and misses some; the assay was immunoSEQ multiplex PCR. The sample records 130,000 or so clones, nearly 90% being singletons. The source material was PBMCs. Receptors originate from a woman aged 18 to 35 in good health and CMV-seronegative.

This chain links TRBV18 with TRBJ1-3; tentative D call: TRBD1 (5 bases). V lost 3 bases to trimming and J lost 0 bases, with 15 bases between them. Germline V gene lookup returns CDR1 KGHSH and CDR2 LQKENI. The CDR3 runs to 17 residues. This chain's CDR3 is CASSPYLGDSSGNTIYF. CDR3 bases: TGTGCCAGCTCACCCTACCTTGGGGACTCCTCTGGAAACACCATATATTTT.

This clone was seen a few times. V is TRBV6-1 and J is TRBJ2-5; no clear D. The CDR3 is made up of 14 amino acids. V lost 1 base and J lost 5, with 11 bases in between. Germline V lookup: CDR1 MNHNS, CDR2 SASEGT. The DNA for the CDR3 is TGTGCCAGCAGTGAAGGGTTTGAGGCGGAGACCCAGTACTTC. Translating gives CASSEGFEAETQYF.

This chain connects TRBV21-1 to TRBJ2-5; TRBD1 reflects the table's D call only, with no check against the DNA. TRBV21-1 is a known pseudogene. This CDR3 has 16 residues. The CDR3 loop is CASSPPGTGFRETQYF. The CDR3 region has the DNA TGTGCCAGCAGCCCCCCCGGGACAGGGTTCCGGGAGACCCAGTACTTC.

The rearrangement uses TRBV5-4 and TRBJ2-1; a possible D gene is TRBD1 (6 bases). CDR3 length: 14 residues. The V and J ends lost 0 bases and 9 bases respectively, with 13 bases between them. Germline lookup yields CDR1 SGHNT and CDR2 YYREEE (reference sequence). In nucleotides, the CDR3 is TGTGCCAGCAGCTTGGACTACAGGGAAGGTGAGCAGTTCTTC. Residues: CASSLDYREGEQFF.

The V call is TRBV27, the J call TRBJ2-3; weak D call: TRBD2 (5 bases). From germline, CDR1 is MNHEY and CDR2 SMNVEV (reference sequence). CDR3 length equals 15 residues. Trimming shortened V by 4 bases and J by 2 bases, and 13 bases separated the two germline ends. This CDR3 is CASSWMADFTDTQYF. Here the CDR3 DNA reads TGTGCCAGCAGTTGGATGGCGGACTTCACAGATACGCAGTATTTT.

The chain has TRBV2 and TRBJ1-2; no firm D call. Germline V gene sequence: CDR1 SNHLY, CDR2 FYNNEI. V lost 4 bases and J 4 bases, leaving 13 bases between the germline ends. CDR3 length: 14 residues. This CDR3 reads CASSGLVVGYGYTF. CDR3 coding DNA: TGTGCCAGCAGTGGACTAGTGGTCGGCTATGGCTACACCTTC.

This clone came up a few times. The V call is TRBV27, the J call TRBJ1-2, with 10 bases fitting TRBD1. Trimming took 3 bases from V and 3 from J; bases not matched to a gene: 10. Germline CDR1 and CDR2: MNHEY and SMNVEV (reference sequence). The CDR3 has 17 residues. The CDR3 is CASSFIWTGGSDYGYTF. In DNA, the CDR3 is TGTGCCAGCAGTTTTATTTGGACAGGGGGTTCGGACTATGGCTACACCTTC.

The chain has TRBV27 and TRBJ2-5; maybe TRBD1 (5 bases). The CDR3 has 16 amino acids. Looked up from germline, CDR1 is MNHEY and CDR2 is SMNVEV (reference sequence). Trimming removed 6 bases at V and 5 bases at J, with 22 bases between. This CDR3 reads CASRKYIRDPRETQYF. CDR3 sequence (DNA): TGTGCCAGCAGGAAATACATCAGGGATCCTCGGGAGACCCAGTACTTC.

This clone was seen only once. The V call is TRBV7-9, the J call TRBJ1-2, with 9 bases fitting TRBD1. V shed 5 bases and J 6 bases; nucleotides not matched to a gene: 19. In germline, CDR1 is SEHNR, CDR2 FQNEAQ (reference sequence). There are 18 residues in the CDR3. The CDR3 loop is CASSRARGQGRSGDGYTF. CDR3 nucleotide sequence: TGTGCCAGCAGCCGAGCCCGGGGACAGGGAAGATCGGGGGATGGCTACACCTTC. Full variable domain (rest looked up from reference TRBV7-9 and TRBJ1-2): DTGVSQNPRHKITKRGQNVTFRCDPISEHNRLYWYRQTLGQGPEFLTYFQNEAQLEKSRLLSDRFSAERPKGSFSTLEIQRTEQGDSAMYLCASSRARGQGRSGDGYTFGSGTRLTVV.

The chain uses TRBV9 and TRBJ1-2; perhaps TRBD1 as D (6 bases). This CDR3 region has 14 residues. The germline V gene has CDR1 SGDLS and CDR2 YYNGEE. Deletions cut 3 bases from V and 6 bases from J, with 15 bases between. In DNA form, the CDR3 reads TGTGCCAGCAGCGCGTCACAGGGTCGAGATGGCTACACCTTC. It is translated as CASSASQGRDGYTF.

The genes are TRBV5-1 and TRBJ1-2, with D perhaps matching TRBD1 (6 bases). Looked up from germline, CDR1 is SGHRS and CDR2 is YFSETQ. The CDR3 length is 14 residues. The V gene lost 0 bases and the J gene lost 6 bases, with 12 bases spanning the gap. The CDR3 protein is CASSLGAQGDGYTF. CDR3 in DNA: TGCGCCAGCAGCTTGGGGGCACAGGGCGATGGCTACACCTTC.

The chain couples TRBV9 to TRBJ2-2; D might be TRBD2 (5 bases). Germline CDR1 SGDLS, CDR2 YYNGEE. V was pared by 4 bases and J by 4 bases, with 17 bases between. The CDR3 is made up of 16 amino acids. The CDR3 DNA reads as TGTGCCAGCAGCCCTCACGGTTCCAGCGGCACCGGGGAGCTGTTTTTT. Protein product: CASSPHGSSGTGELFF.

Worth noting for this clone: One junction end does not reproduce the germline sequence, and a read error may be involved. V and J are TRBV4-1 and TRBJ1-2; weak D call: TRBD1 (6 bases). The germline V gene has CDR1 MGHRA and CDR2 YSYEKL. The CDR3 consists of 15 residues. CDR3 sequence: CTSSQVLQGMGGYTF. For the CDR3, the DNA is TGCACCAGCAGCCAAGTGCTCCAGGGGATGGGGGGCTACACCTTC.

V is TRBV6-5 and J is TRBJ1-4; 7 bases match TRBD1. There are 15 residues in the CDR3. The trim removed 2 bases at V and 6 bases at J, leaving 6 bases unmatched. Looked up from germline, CDR1 is MNHEY and CDR2 is SVGAGI. Here the CDR3 reads CASSYTTGEYEKLFF. CDR3 in DNA: TGTGCCAGCAGTTACACTACAGGGGAATATGAAAAACTGTTTTTT.

This chain links TRBV19 with TRBJ1-5; the D is unclear. Per germline, CDR1 LNHDA and CDR2 SQIVND (reference sequence). The CDR3 covers 14 residues. The germline V and J ends were trimmed by 7 bases and 5 bases, with 15 bases remaining between them. The chain's CDR3 is CASKLGSGDQPQHF. For the CDR3, the DNA is TGTGCCAGTAAATTGGGGAGTGGGGATCAGCCCCAGCATTTT.

The V and J genes are TRBV12-5 and TRBJ2-3; 14 nucleotides align to TRBD2. Looked up from germline, CDR1 is LGHNT and CDR2 is FRNRAP. The length of the CDR3 is 16 residues. J gave up 7 bases and V 4 bases, and 7 bases lay outside the gene matches. This CDR3 is CASGSRRLAGGNTQYF. CDR3 DNA: TGTGCTAGTGGTTCCCGCAGACTAGCGGGGGGGAATACGCAGTATTTT. Full variable domain (outside the CDR3, taken from reference TRBV12-5 and TRBJ2-3): DARVTQTPRHKVTEMGQEVTMRCQPILGHNTVFWYRQTMMQGLELLAYFRNRAPLDDSGMPKDRFSAEMPDATLATLKIQPSEPRDSAVYFCASGSRRLAGGNTQYFGPGTRLTVL.

The chain couples TRBV11-2 to TRBJ1-2; TRBD1 matches 10 bases. The V segment lost 3 bases and the J segment 9 bases; nucleotides outside the gene matches: 13. This CDR3 has 16 amino acids. Germline-derived CDR1 and CDR2 are SGHAT and FQNNGV. The CDR3 reads CASSFDRGPPLRSYTF. CDR3 in DNA: TGTGCCAGCAGCTTTGACAGGGGGCCGCCCCTTAGGAGCTACACCTTC.

V usage is TRBV5-1 and J usage is TRBJ1-1; no reliable D call. V was shortened by 0 bases and J by 0 bases, with 6 bases between the two germline ends. The CDR3 sequence is 14 residues long. CDR1 SGHRS and CDR2 YFSETQ come from the germline V gene. DNA for the CDR3: TGCGCCAGCAGCTTGGGCAGTTTGAACACTGAAGCTTTCTTT. Residues: CASSLGSLNTEAFF.

The chain employs TRBV11-2 and TRBJ2-1; D gene ambiguous. Germline lookup yields CDR1 SGHAT and CDR2 FQNNGV. CDR3 size: 13 residues. V lost 2 bases and J lost 9, with 11 bases in between. The CDR3 DNA reads TGTGCCAGCAGCTTACAGGTCGAAGCTGAGCAGTTCTTC. It translates to CASSLQVEAEQFF.

This chain links TRBV19 with TRBJ1-2, with a possible D match to TRBD1 (5 bases). CDR1 is LNHDA and CDR2 is SQIVND in the germline V gene (reference sequence). This CDR3 spans 16 amino acids. The V gene lost 5 bases and the J gene lost 2 bases, with 18 bases spanning the gap. CDR3: CASSAGEWNRNYGYTF. The CDR3 nucleotides are TGTGCCAGTAGTGCGGGGGAATGGAACCGGAACTATGGCTACACCTTC.

V and J are TRBV19 and TRBJ1-5, with TRBD1 matching over 7 bases. Germline V gene lookup returns CDR1 LNHDA and CDR2 SQIVND (reference sequence). V dropped 5 bases and J dropped 0; count of bases not matched to a gene: 4. CDR3 length: 15 residues. In nucleotides, the CDR3 is TGTGCCAGTAGTCTCCGGGACAGTAGCAATCAGCCCCAGCATTTT. This encodes CASSLRDSSNQPQHF.

V and J are TRBV5-1 and TRBJ1-6, with D possibly being TRBD1 (5 bases). The ends were cut back, 3 bases at V and 10 bases at J, with 17 bases in the middle. CDR3 size: 15 residues. CDR1 is SGHRS, CDR2 YFSETQ, per germline. The CDR3 DNA reads as TGCGCCAGCAGCTCAGATGACAGTCACGGGTCACCCCTCCACTTT. Its protein product is CASSSDDSHGSPLHF.

A few counts support this clone. This may be a read error: a much more frequent sequence differs by one nucleotide. The genes are TRBV28 and TRBJ2-7, with 10 bases that match TRBD1. Germline CDR1 is MDHEN and CDR2 is SYDVKM. V lost 6 bases to trimming and J lost 6 bases; unmatched junction nucleotides: 2. The length of the CDR3 is 12 residues. The CDR3 spells CASRDRGREQYF. The CDR3 bases are TGTGCCAGCAGAGACAGGGGGCGCGAGCAGTACTTC.